This T cell receptor beta chain was sequenced in a study of blood T cell repertoires in COVID-19. Study-wide context: COVID-19 samples from acute and convalescent phases originated in the United States, Italy and Spain.

Generated by immunoSEQ multiplex PCR, the TCRdb table keeps only in-frame clones and is missing some. The sample consists of 250,000 or so clones, 88% of them appearing once. The V and J ends lost 5 bases and 0 bases respectively, with 10 bases between them. The CDR3 totals 15 residues. From germline, CDR1 is SGHTA and CDR2 FQGNSA. Donors were grouped by their self-reported clinical history. This receptor was identified in a woman younger than 45 who had been exposed to COVID-19. The chain employs TRBV7-2 and TRBJ2-2; D possibly corresponds to TRBD1 (5 bases). Sequencing used PBMCs or T cells enriched from blood (not recorded which). Here the CDR3 reads CASSADRSNTGELFF. Here the CDR3 DNA reads TGTGCCAGCAGCGCCGACAGATCGAACACCGGGGAGCTGTTTTTT. Looking up the rest from reference TRBV7-2 and TRBJ2-2 gives the full variable domain: GAGVSQSPSNKVTEKGKDVELRCDPISGHTALYWYRQSLGQGLEFLIYFQGNSAPDKSGLPSDRFSAERTGGSVSTLTIQRTQQEDSAVYLCASSADRSNTGELFFGEGSRLTVL.